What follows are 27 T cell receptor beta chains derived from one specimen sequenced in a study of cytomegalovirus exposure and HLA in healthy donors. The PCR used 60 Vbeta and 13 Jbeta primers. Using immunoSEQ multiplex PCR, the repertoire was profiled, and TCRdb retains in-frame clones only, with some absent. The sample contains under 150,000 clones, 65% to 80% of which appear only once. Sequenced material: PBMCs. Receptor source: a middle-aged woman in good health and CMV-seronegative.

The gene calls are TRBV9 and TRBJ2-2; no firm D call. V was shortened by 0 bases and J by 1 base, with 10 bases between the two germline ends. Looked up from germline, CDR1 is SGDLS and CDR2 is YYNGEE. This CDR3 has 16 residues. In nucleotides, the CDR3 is TGTGCCAGCAGCGTAGGTCCGGGTATGAACACCGGGGAGCTGTTTTTT. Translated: CASSVGPGMNTGELFF.

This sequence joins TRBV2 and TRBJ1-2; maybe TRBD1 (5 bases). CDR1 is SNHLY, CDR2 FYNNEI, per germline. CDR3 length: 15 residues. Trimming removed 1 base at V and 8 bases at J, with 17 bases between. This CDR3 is CASSEGVGPGWGYTF. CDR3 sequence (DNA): TGTGCCAGCAGTGAAGGGGTGGGGCCGGGCTGGGGCTACACCTTC.

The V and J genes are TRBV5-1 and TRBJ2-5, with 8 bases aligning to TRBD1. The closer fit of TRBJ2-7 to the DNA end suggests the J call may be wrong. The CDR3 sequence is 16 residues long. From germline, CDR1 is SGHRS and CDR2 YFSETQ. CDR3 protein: CASSLGRVRGRDEQYF. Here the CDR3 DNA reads TGCGCCAGCAGCTTGGGTCGCGTCAGGGGGCGCGACGAGCAGTACTTC.

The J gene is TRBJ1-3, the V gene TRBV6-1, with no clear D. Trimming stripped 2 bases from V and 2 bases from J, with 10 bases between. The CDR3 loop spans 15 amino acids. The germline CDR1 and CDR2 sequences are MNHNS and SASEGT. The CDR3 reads CASSESPGTGNTIYF. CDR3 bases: TGTGCCAGCAGTGAAAGCCCGGGAACTGGAAACACCATATATTTT.

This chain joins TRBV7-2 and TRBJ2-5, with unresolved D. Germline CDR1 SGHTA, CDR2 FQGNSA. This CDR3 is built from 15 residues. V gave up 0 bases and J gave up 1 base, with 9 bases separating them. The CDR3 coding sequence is TGTGCCAGCAGCTTAGCGGTCTGGAGCCAAGAGACCCAGTACTTC. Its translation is CASSLAVWSQETQYF.

This chain's CDR3 is CASLTTRQGTYGYTF. The DNA for the CDR3 is TGTGCCAGTTTAACTACCCGACAGGGAACCTATGGCTACACCTTC. V gene TRBV21-1 combines with J gene TRBJ1-2; the DNA was not used to check the table's D call, TRBD1. TRBV21-1 is a pseudogene segment. The CDR3 has 15 residues.

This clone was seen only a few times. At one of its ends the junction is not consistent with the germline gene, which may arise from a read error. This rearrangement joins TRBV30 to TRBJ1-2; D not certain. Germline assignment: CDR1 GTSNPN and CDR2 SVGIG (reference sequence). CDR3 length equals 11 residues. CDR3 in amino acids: CAWSVAFDPFF. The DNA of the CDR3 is TGTGCCTGGAGTGTAGCTTTTGATCCATTCTTC.

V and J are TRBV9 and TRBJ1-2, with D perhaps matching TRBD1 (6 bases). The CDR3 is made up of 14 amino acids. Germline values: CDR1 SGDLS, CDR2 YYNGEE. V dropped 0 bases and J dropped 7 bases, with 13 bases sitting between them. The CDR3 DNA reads TGTGCCAGCAGCGTAGGTGGGGGCGCGCGTGGCTACACCTTC. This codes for CASSVGGGARGYTF.

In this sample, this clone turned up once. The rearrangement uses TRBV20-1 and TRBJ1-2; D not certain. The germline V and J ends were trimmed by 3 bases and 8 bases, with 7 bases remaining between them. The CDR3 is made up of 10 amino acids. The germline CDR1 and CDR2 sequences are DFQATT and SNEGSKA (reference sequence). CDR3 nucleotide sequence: TGCAGTGCTAGGGCTGTCGGCTACACCTTC. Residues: CSARAVGYTF.

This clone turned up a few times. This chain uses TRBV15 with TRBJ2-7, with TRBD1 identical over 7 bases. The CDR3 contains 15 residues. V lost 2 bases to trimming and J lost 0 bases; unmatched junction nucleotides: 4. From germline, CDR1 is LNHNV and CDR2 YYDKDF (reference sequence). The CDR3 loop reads CATSRLRDSSYEQYF. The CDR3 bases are TGTGCCACCAGCAGACTTAGGGACAGCTCCTACGAGCAGTACTTC.

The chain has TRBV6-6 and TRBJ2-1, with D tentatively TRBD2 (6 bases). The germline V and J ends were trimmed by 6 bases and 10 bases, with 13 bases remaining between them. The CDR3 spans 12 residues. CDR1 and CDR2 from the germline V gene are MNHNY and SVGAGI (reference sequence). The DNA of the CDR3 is TGTGCCAGCAGGGGGGAGGACATAGAGCAGTTCTTC. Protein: CASRGEDIEQFF.

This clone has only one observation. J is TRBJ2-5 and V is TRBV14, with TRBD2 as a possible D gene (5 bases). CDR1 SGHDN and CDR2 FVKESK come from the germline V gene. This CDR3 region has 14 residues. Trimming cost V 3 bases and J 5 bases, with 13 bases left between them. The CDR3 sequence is CASSHTRVPETQYF. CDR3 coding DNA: TGTGCCAGCAGCCATACTAGGGTCCCGGAGACCCAGTACTTC. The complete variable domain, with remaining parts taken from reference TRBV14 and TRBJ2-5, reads EAGVTQFPSHSVIEKGQTVTLRCDPISGHDNLYWYRRVMGKEIKFLLHFVKESKQDESGMPNNRFLAERTGGTYSTLKVQPAELEDSGVYFCASSHTRVPETQYFGPGTRLLVL.

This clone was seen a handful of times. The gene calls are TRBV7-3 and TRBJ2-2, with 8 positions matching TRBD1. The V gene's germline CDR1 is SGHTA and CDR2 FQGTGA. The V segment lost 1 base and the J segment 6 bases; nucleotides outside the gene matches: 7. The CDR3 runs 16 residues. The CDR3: CASSLIPGGSAGELFF. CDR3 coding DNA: TGTGCCAGCAGCTTAATACCAGGGGGCAGCGCCGGGGAGCTGTTTTTT. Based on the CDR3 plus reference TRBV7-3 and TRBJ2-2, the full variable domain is GAGVSQTPSNKVTEKGKYVELRCDPISGHTALYWYRQSLGQGPEFLIYFQGTGAADDSGLPNDRFFAVRPEGSVSTLKIQRTERGDSAVYLCASSLIPGGSAGELFFGEGSRLTVL.

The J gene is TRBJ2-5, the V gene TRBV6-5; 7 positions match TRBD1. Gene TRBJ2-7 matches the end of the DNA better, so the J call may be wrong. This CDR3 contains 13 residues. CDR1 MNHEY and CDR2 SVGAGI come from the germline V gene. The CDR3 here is CASSPLDRDEQYF. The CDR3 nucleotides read TGTGCCAGCAGTCCCCTCGACAGGGACGAGCAGTACTTC.

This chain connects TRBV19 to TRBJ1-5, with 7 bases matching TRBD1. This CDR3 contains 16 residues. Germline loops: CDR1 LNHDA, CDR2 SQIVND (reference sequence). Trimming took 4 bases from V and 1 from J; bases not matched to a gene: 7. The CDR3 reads CASSTQTGMSNQPQHF. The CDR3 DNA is TGTGCCAGTAGTACGCAGACAGGGATGAGCAATCAGCCCCAGCATTTT.

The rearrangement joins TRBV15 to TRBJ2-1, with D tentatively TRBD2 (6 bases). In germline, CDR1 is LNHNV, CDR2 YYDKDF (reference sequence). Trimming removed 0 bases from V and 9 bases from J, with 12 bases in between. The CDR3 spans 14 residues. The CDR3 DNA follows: TGTGCCACCAGCAGAGACTCGGGGGACGGTGAGCAGTTCTTC. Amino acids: CATSRDSGDGEQFF.

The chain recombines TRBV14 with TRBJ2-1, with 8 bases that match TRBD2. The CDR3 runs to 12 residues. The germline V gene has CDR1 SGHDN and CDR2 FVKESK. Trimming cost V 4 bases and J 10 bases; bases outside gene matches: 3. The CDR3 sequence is CASSPREGEQFF. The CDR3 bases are TGTGCCAGCAGCCCCCGGGAGGGCGAGCAGTTCTTC.

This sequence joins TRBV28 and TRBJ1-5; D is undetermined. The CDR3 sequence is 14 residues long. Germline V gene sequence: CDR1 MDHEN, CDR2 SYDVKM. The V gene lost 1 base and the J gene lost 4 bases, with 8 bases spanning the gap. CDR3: CASSLYRRNQPQHF. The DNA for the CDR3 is TGTGCCAGCAGTTTATATCGGCGGAATCAGCCCCAGCATTTT.

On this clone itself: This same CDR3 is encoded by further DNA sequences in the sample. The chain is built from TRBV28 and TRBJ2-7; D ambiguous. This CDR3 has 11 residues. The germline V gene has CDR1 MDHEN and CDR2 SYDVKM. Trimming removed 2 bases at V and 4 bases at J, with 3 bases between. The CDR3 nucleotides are TGTGCCAGCAGTTTACAGTACGAGCAGTACTTC. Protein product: CASSLQYEQYF.

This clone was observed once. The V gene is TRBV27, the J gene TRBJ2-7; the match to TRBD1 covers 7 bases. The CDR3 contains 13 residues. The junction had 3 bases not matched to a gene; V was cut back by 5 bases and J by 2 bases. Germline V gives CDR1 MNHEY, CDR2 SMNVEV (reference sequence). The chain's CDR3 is CASSRDRAYEQYF. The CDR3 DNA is TGTGCCAGCAGTCGAGACAGGGCCTACGAGCAGTACTTC.

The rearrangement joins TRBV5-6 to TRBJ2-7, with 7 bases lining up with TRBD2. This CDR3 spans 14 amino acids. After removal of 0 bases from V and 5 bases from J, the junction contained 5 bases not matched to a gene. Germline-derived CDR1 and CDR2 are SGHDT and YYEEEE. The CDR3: CASSLVAGVDEQYF. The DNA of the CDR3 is TGTGCCAGCAGCTTGGTTGCGGGGGTCGACGAGCAGTACTTC.

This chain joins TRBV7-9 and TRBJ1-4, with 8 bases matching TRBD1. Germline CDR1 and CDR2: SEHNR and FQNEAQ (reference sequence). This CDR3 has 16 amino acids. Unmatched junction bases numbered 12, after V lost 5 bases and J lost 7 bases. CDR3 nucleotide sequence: TGTGCCAGCAGCGCCCTGGACAGGGAGCGGAGTGAAAAACTGTTTTTT. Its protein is CASSALDRERSEKLFF.

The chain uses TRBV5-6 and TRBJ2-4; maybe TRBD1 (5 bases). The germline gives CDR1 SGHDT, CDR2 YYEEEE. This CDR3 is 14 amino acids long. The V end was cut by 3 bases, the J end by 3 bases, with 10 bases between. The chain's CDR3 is CASSYGAGKNIQYF. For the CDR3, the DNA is TGTGCCAGCAGCTATGGGGCAGGCAAAAACATTCAGTACTTC.

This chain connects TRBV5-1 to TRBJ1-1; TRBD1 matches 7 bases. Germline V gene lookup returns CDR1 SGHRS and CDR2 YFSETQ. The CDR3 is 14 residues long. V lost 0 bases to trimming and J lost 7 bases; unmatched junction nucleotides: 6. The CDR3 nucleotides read TGCGCCAGCAGCTTGGAACAGGGGACAAGTGAAGCTTTCTTT. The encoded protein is CASSLEQGTSEAFF.

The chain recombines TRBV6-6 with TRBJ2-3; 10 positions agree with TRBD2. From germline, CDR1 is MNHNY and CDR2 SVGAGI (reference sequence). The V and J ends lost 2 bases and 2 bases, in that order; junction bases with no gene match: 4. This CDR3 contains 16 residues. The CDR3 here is CASSYGLAVTTDTQYF. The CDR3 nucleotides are TGTGCCAGCAGTTACGGACTAGCGGTAACCACAGATACGCAGTATTTT.

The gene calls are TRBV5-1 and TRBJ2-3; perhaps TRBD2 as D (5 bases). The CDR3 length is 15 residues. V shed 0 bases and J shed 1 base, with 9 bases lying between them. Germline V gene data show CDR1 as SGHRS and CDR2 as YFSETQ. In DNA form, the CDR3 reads TGCGCCAGCAGCTTGGCTGTTAGCGGCACAGATACGCAGTATTTT. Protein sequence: CASSLAVSGTDTQYF.

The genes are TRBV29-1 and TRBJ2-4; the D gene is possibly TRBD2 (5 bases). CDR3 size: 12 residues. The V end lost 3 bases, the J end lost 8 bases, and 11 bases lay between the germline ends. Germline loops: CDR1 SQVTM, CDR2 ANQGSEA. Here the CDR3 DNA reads TGCAGCGTTGAGTCCTGGGGAGACATTCAGTACTTC. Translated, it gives CSVESWGDIQYF.